This T cell receptor (beta chain) is drawn from a study of shared clonotypes between healthy human individuals. This CDR3 is built from 13 residues. Trimming stripped 11 bases from V and 14 bases from J, with 27 bases between. In germline, CDR1 is LNHDA, CDR2 SQIVND (reference sequence). The repertoire was sequenced with immunoSEQ multiplex PCR; TCRdb's copy has only in-frame clones and lacks some. Of over a million clones listed, under 99% are singletons. The clonotype originates from a man under 40 in good health. The chain carries TRBV19 and TRBJ1-2; no clear D. Source material: naive CD4+ T cells sorted from blood. Documented subset: CD45RA+ positively selected. The CDR3 DNA reads as TGTGCCGCGGCATCCACTGCCCCAATGCCGCTAACCTTC. Protein: CAAASTAPMPLTF. The variable domain in full, completed from reference TRBV19 and TRBJ1-2, reads DGGITQSPKYLFRKEGQNVTLSCEQNLNHDAMYWYRQDPGQGLRLIYYSQIVNDFQKGDIAEGYSVSREKKESFPLTVTSAQKNPTAFYLCAAASTAPMPLTFGSGTRLTVV.